This T cell receptor (beta chain) originates from a study of blood T cells in healthy people across ages. Whole-study results and caveats: Long-lived and aged donors differed, with more naive CD4+ cells and higher diversity in the long-lived. Naive T cell percentage and TCR beta diversity correlated strongly.

Germline CDR1 and CDR2: SGHRS and YFSETQ. Trimming removed 0 bases from V and 1 base from J, with 10 bases in between. This CDR3 contains 15 residues. The second PCR ran roughly 7 to 12 cycles with a sample-barcoded 5' primer and J-beta primers. The study obtained at least 2.5 million CDR3-containing paired-end reads from every sample. TCRdb reprocessed the 5' RACE reads via MiXCR and lists one record per CDR3 protein. The top ten clones hold 25% to 35% of a sample with hundreds of thousands of distinct CDR3 sequences, roughly 49% of them seen once. In the case of this clonotype: Its target is not known. No conserved phenylalanine or tryptophan ends this CDR3, so it is likely a read error.

There were healthy Caucasian individuals from Russia, aged 6 to 90, serving as donors. The clonotype was recovered from a woman aged 55-69 years in good health. Sequenced input: blood. The rearrangement uses TRBV5-1 and TRBJ2-5, with a weak D call TRBD1 (5 bases). Written as DNA, the CDR3 is TGCGCCAGCAGCTTGGGTGGACAACGCCAAGAGACCCAGTACTAC. It codes for CASSLGGQRQETQYY.